These T cell receptor beta chains were read from a single sample in a study of response to subunit inactivated influenza vaccine. TCRdb fed the RT-PCR reads into MiXCR, producing one record per CDR3 protein. Of around 570,000 distinct CDR3 sequences detected, approximately 11% appear once; the ten largest clones hold approximately 11%. In addition, the sample was reused for a study of T cells expressing NK-cell markers.

Sequencing was performed on PBMCs from blood, taken on the day of vaccination. The receptors originated from a man aged 50 or older who received an inactivated influenza vaccine. Each CDR3 is given with its conserved first and last residue. D genes are given only for firm matches. Clone size is stated in some rows and not others, as once, few, many or a class when expanded.

TRBJ2-1 | TRBD2 | TRBV28 | . | CASTPGGGVRYNEQFF | TGTGCCAGCACCCCGGGGGGGGGTGTGCGATACAATGAGCAGTTCTTC
TRBJ2-4 | . | TRBV5-6 | . | CASSSGLAKNIQYF | TGTGCCAGCAGCTCAGGGTTAGCCAAAAACATTCAGTACTTC
TRBJ2-4 | TRBD1 | TRBV11-2 | few | CASSSPGQGHIQYF | TGTGCCAGCAGCTCTCCGGGACAGGGCCACATTCAGTACTTC
TRBJ2-1 | . | TRBV20-1 | few | CSARDDPRQQFF | TGCAGTGCTAGAGATGATCCCCGACAGCAGTTCTTC
TRBJ2-3 | TRBD2 | TRBV7-8 | few | CASSPDGLAGLSTDTQYF | TGTGCCAGCAGCCCAGACGGACTAGCGGGGTTAAGCACAGATACGCAGTATTTT
TRBJ2-7 | TRBD1 | TRBV6-1 | once | CASSKPGQGAGEQYF | TGTGCCAGCAGTAAACCGGGACAGGGGGCCGGCGAGCAGTACTTC
TRBJ2-3 | . | TRBV5-1 | . | CASSKPGRSTDTQYF | TGCGCCAGCAGCAAACCGGGACGGAGCACAGATACGCAGTATTTT
TRBJ2-1 | . | TRBV24-1 | . | CATSDPGLLEQFF | TGTGCCACCAGTGACCCGGGACTCCTTGAGCAGTTCTTC
TRBJ1-3 | . | TRBV7-7 | few | CASSLKTDISGNTIYF | TGTGCTAGCAGCTTAAAGACGGACATCTCTGGAAACACCATATATTTT
TRBJ2-1 | . | TRBV7-8 | . | CASSSTRLGPPYNEQFF | TGTGCCAGCAGCTCGACTCGACTAGGCCCCCCTTACAATGAGCAGTTCTTC
TRBJ2-3 | TRBD2 | TRBV4-2 | few | CASSQDAGGPGTDTQYF | TGTGCCAGCAGCCAAGATGCGGGAGGGCCCGGCACAGATACGCAGTATTTT
TRBJ2-3 | . | TRBV5-1 | . | CASSLYISGDTQYF | TGCGCCAGCAGCTTGTATATCAGCGGGGATACGCAGTATTTT
TRBJ2-1 | TRBD2 | TRBV19 | few | CASSIDRGSFNEQFF | TGTGCCAGTAGTATAGATCGCGGGAGTTTCAATGAGCAGTTCTTC
TRBJ2-3 | . | TRBV29-1 | . | CSVGTGRTWGTQYF | TGCAGCGTTGGAACAGGGCGGACTTGGGGTACGCAGTATTTT
TRBJ2-1 | . | TRBV20-1 | . | CSATSVGGAYNEQFF | TGCAGTGCTACCAGCGTAGGGGGGGCCTACAATGAGCAGTTCTTC
TRBJ1-2 | . | TRBV20-1 | few | CSASRGPQDGYTF | TGCAGTGCTAGTCGGGGTCCCCAGGATGGCTACACCTTC
TRBJ1-1 | . | TRBV5-6 | . | CASSLVGAGLMNTEAFF | TGTGCCAGCAGCTTGGTAGGGGCTGGTCTCATGAACACTGAAGCTTTCTTT
TRBJ2-3 | TRBD2 | TRBV11-2 | few | CASSFGTRGSFDTQYF | TGTGCCAGCAGCTTCGGGACTAGAGGAAGTTTCGATACGCAGTATTTT
TRBJ2-7 | TRBD1 | TRBV7-9 | once | CASSLGPGQEGGEQYF | TGTGCCAGCAGCTTAGGGCCGGGACAGGAGGGTGGCGAGCAGTACTTC
TRBJ1-1 | . | TRBV5-6 | many | CASSFRGTEAFF | TGTGCCAGCAGCTTCCGAGGCACTGAAGCTTTCTTT
TRBJ2-2 | . | TRBV11-2 | few | CASSVIERFTGELFF | TGTGCCAGCAGCGTGATAGAACGTTTCACCGGGGAGCTGTTTTTT
TRBJ2-3 | . | TRBV20-1 | few | CSAINHRVSTDTQYF | TGCAGTGCTATTAATCATCGAGTTTCCACAGATACGCAGTATTTT
TRBJ2-3 | TRBD2 | TRBV20-1 | . | CSASPSGTTDTQYF | TGCAGTGCTAGCCCTAGCGGGACGACAGATACGCAGTATTTT
TRBJ2-3 | . | TRBV20-1 | . | CSAKGGLRYF | TGCAGTGCAAAGGGGGGGCTCCGTTATTTT
TRBJ2-7 | . | TRBV6-5 | few | CASSYSMLAGTYEQYF | TGTGCCAGCAGTTACTCGATGTTGGCCGGAACCTACGAGCAGTACTTC
TRBJ2-7 | . | TRBV18 | few | CASSPTFGTGSEQYF | TGTGCCAGCTCACCGACTTTTGGGACGGGGTCCGAGCAGTACTTC
TRBJ2-3 | . | TRBV20-1 | few | CSAKDDTQYF | TGCAGTGCTAAGGACGATACGCAGTATTTT
TRBJ2-1 | . | TRBV5-6 | . | CASSLALAHSSYNEQFF | TGTGCCAGCAGCTTGGCCTTGGCACACAGCTCCTACAATGAGCAGTTCTTC
TRBJ1-6 | . | TRBV27 | . | CASSFPGANSPLHF | TGTGCCAGCAGTTTCCCAGGGGCTAATTCACCCCTCCACTTT
TRBJ1-2 | TRBD1 | TRBV28 | . | CASRSPGTGVYGYTF | TGTGCCAGCAGGTCCCCCGGGACAGGGGTGTACGGCTACACCTTC
TRBJ2-2 | TRBD2 | TRBV6-2/TRBV6-3 | many | CASSVGRGAFDTGELFF | TGTGCCAGCAGTGTAGGGCGGGGGGCGTTTGACACCGGGGAGCTGTTTTTT
TRBJ2-3 | TRBD1 | TRBV9 | few | CASSPLAGTGVTYF | TGTGCCAGCAGCCCGCTAGCCGGGACAGGGGTAACGTATTTT
TRBJ2-2 | . | TRBV6-2/TRBV6-3 | . | CASSYSTGTGYTGELFF | TGTGCCAGCAGTTACTCGACGGGGACGGGTTACACCGGGGAGCTGTTTTTT
TRBJ1-1 | . | TRBV7-9 | . | CASSLGTDEAFF | TGTGCCAGCAGCTTGGGGACCGATGAAGCTTTCTTT
TRBJ2-1 | TRBD2 | TRBV20-1 | . | CSARGREGPNEQFF | TGCAGTGCTAGAGGCCGGGAGGGCCCCAATGAGCAGTTCTTC
TRBJ2-2 | TRBD1 | TRBV4-3 | few | CASSLGQGTPGELFF | TGCGCCAGCAGCCTGGGACAGGGAACCCCCGGGGAGCTGTTTTTT
TRBJ1-1 | . | TRBV20-1 | few | CSARGSWGATEAFF | TGCAGTGCTAGAGGTTCGTGGGGGGCCACTGAAGCTTTCTTT
TRBJ1-5 | TRBD1 | TRBV4-1 | few | CASSLSPQTGANQPQHF | TGCGCCAGCAGCCTCTCCCCCCAGACAGGGGCCAATCAGCCCCAGCATTTT
TRBJ2-5 | TRBD2 | TRBV3-1 | . | CASSQASGGPQETQYF | TGTGCCAGCAGCCAGGCTAGCGGAGGCCCCCAAGAGACCCAGTACTTC
TRBJ2-3 | . | TRBV20-1 | few | CSAILAPNTQYF | TGCAGTGCTATCCTAGCCCCGAATACGCAGTATTTT
TRBJ1-1 | . | TRBV2 | . | CASLSPRVEAFF | TGTGCCAGCCTTTCCCCCAGGGTTGAAGCTTTCTTT
TRBJ2-7 | TRBD1 | TRBV6-1 | few | CASSPHPGQDYEQYF | TGTGCCAGCAGCCCTCATCCGGGACAGGACTACGAGCAGTACTTC
TRBJ1-1 | TRBD1 | TRBV29-1 | many | CSGADRGYTEAFF | TGCAGCGGGGCGGACAGGGGGTACACTGAAGCTTTCTTT
TRBJ1-3 | . | TRBV20-1 | once | CCARDLAGSGNTIYF | TGCTGTGCTAGAGATCTCGCAGGTTCTGGAAACACCATATATTTT
TRBJ2-3 | TRBD2 | TRBV4-1 | many | CASSQFGGSTDTQYF | TGCGCCAGCAGCCAATTCGGGGGGAGCACAGATACGCAGTATTTT
TRBJ1-1 | . | TRBV7-2 | . | CASSPMGWGSDTEAFF | TGTGCCAGCAGCCCAATGGGGTGGGGGTCGGACACTGAAGCTTTCTTT
TRBJ2-2 | . | TRBV3-1 | . | CASSLHRNTGELFF | TGTGCCAGCAGCCTCCACAGGAACACCGGGGAGCTGTTTTTT
TRBJ2-1 | . | TRBV7-7 | . | CASSPRRRGQSYNEQFF | TGTGCCAGCAGCCCCAGAAGGCGAGGGCAGTCCTACAATGAGCAGTTCTTC
TRBJ1-2 | TRBD1 | TRBV6-1 | . | CASSKTGTSNYGYTF | TGTGCCAGCAGTAAGACAGGGACGAGTAACTATGGCTACACCTTC
TRBJ1-1 | . | TRBV15 | . | CATSSHQGKGAFF | TGTGCCACCAGCAGCCACCAGGGGAAGGGGGCTTTCTTT
TRBJ2-1 | TRBD2 | TRBV20-1 | many | CSARDIREGRNEQFF | TGCAGTGCTAGAGATATACGGGAGGGCCGCAATGAGCAGTTCTTC
TRBJ1-5 | TRBD1 | TRBV12-3/TRBV12-4 | . | CASSLGRQGLEPQHF | TGTGCCAGCAGTTTAGGACGACAGGGGTTAGAGCCCCAGCATTTT
TRBJ2-1 | . | TRBV12-3/TRBV12-4 | . | CASSSEQYNEQFF | TGTGCCAGCAGTTCAGAACAGTACAATGAGCAGTTCTTC
TRBJ2-7 | . | TRBV5-1 | . | CASSLVQEVSNYEQYF | TGCGCCAGCAGCTTGGTACAAGAGGTGTCGAACTACGAGCAGTACTTC